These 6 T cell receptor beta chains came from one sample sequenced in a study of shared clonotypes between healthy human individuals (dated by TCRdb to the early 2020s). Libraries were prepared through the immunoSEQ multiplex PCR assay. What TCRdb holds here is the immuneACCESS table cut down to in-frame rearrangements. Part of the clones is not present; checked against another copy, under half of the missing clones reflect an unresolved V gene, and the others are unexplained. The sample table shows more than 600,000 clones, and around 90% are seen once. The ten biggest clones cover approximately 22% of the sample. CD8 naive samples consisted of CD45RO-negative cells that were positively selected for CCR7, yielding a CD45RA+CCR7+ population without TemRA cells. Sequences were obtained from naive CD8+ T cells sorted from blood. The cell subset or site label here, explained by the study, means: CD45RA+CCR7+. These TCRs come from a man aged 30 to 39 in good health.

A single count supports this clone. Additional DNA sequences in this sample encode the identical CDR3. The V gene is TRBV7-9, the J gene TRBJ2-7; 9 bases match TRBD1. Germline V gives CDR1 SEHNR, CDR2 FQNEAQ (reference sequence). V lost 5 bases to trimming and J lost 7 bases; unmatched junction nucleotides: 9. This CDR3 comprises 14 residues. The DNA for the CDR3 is TGTGCCAGCAGCCCCCGGGACAGGGTTAGTGAGCAGTACTTC. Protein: CASSPRDRVSEQYF.

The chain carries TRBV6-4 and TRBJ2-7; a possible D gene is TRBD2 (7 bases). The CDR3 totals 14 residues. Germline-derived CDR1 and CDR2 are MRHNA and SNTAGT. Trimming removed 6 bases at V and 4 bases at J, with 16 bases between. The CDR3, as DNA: TGTGCCAGCAGCCCCGAGGGGGGGAGTTACGAGCAGTACTTC. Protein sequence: CASSPEGGSYEQYF.

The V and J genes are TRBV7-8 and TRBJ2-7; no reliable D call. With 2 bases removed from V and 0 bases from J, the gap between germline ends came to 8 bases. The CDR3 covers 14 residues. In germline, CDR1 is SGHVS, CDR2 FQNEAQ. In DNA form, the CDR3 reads TGTGCCAGCAGCTTAACGAGGCTCTCCTACGAGCAGTACTTC. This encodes CASSLTRLSYEQYF. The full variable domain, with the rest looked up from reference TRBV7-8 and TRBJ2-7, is GAGVSQSPRYKVAKRGQDVALRCDPISGHVSLFWYQQALGQGPEFLTYFQNEAQLDKSGLPSDRFFAERPEGSVSTLKIQRTQQEDSAVYLCASSLTRLSYEQYFGPGTRLTVT.

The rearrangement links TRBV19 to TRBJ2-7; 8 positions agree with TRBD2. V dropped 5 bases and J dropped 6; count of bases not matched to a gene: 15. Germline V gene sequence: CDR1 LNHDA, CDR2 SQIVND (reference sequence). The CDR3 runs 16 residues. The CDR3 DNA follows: TGTGCCAGTAGTCCAAATAGGCAGGGTAGCGGGGCCGAGCAGTACTTC. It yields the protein CASSPNRQGSGAEQYF.

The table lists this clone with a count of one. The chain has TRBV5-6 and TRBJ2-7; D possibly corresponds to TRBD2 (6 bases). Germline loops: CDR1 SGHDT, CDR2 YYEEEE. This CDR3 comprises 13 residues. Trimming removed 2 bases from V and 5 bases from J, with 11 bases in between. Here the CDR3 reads CASSFGGGDEQYF. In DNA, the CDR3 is TGTGCCAGCAGCTTTGGGGGAGGCGACGAGCAGTACTTC.

CDR3 amino acids: CASRLRDRGFCEQYF. DNA for the CDR3: TGTGCAAGTCGCCTGCGGGACAGGGGATTTTGCGAGCAGTACTTC. The V gene is TRBV12-2, the J gene TRBJ2-7; TRBD1 was called by the table and not checked on the DNA. TRBV12-2 represents a pseudogene. This CDR3 spans 15 amino acids.